This TCR beta chain was identified during a study of CD8 T cells in Susac syndrome (dated 2019 in TCRdb). Turning to the overall study: Whether CD8+ T cell activation and differentiation in Susac syndrome was antigen driven was tested using repertoire sequencing. Overall study results and their limits: The number of individuals in the TCR sequencing and HLA analysis was acknowledged as relatively small.

RNA was extracted using the RNeasy kit, and about 0.45 to 1 ug of the RNA was reverse transcribed with random hexamers. TCR beta CDR3 regions were amplified with the immunoSEQ multiplex PCR assay covering 54 Vbeta and 13 Jbeta segments. PCR amplification bias was corrected by using a synthetic template baseline for primer optimization and computational correction. The source study handled its data this way. Reads were assigned to V, D and J genes according to IMGT and analyzed in immunoSEQ Analyzer, with only productive sequences retained. Clonality was computed as one minus Shannon entropy normalized by log2 of the number of productive unique sequences. For each patient and control, public and private clones were evaluated within the 100 most prevalent clones. A clone was defined as Susac-specific if it was absent from the healthy and MS cohorts, from around 960 published viral clones and from other ImmuneACCESS disease sequences. TCRdb cleaned the public reads at Q25 with fastp, built clones with MiXCR and kept in-frame beta chains. Identical CDR3 protein sequences are pooled into one entry, listed with their most common genes and DNA. The V and J calls come from TCRdb's annotation, not from the publication. Present in this sample are about 140,000 distinct CDR3 sequences, around 94% of which were seen just once. The ten largest clones represent approximately 0.09% of the sample.

About this clonotype: This clone's antigen is unknown. Per-base qualities were not stored, and no clone one base away is much larger.

The V end loses 3 bases and the J end loses 8 bases, and a stretch of 4 bases separates them. The CDR3 contains 9 residues, cysteine and phenylalanine counted. Only the CDR3 DNA is retained, 27 bases long and in frame from the first base. Per the germline V gene, SQVTM is the CDR1 and ANQGSEA is the CDR2. Peripheral blood CD8+ and CD4+ T cells from healthy donors, Susac syndrome patients and multiple sclerosis patients were profiled using high-throughput TCR beta sequencing. Healthy donors were included as age- and sex-matched controls. CD8+ TEMRA cells were enriched by FACS, while bulk CD8+ and CD4+ T cells were purified by magnetic negative isolation. Blood was drawn into EDTA tubes, processed within 24 hours, and PBMCs were isolated by density gradient centrifugation. PBMCs destined for TCR sequencing were cryopreserved in liquid nitrogen and later thawed in a 37 °C water bath. A purity of at least 90% was achieved for sorted or isolated CD4+, CD8+ and CD8+ TEMRA cells.

This clonotype was obtained from a human donor in good health. The rearranged segments are TRBV29-1 and TRBJ1-2, with the D gene call left open. Material for sequencing was CD4+ T cells from PBMCs. CDR3 loop: CSVERGYTF. The DNA sequence follows: TGCAGCGTTGAGCGGGGCTACACCTTC.